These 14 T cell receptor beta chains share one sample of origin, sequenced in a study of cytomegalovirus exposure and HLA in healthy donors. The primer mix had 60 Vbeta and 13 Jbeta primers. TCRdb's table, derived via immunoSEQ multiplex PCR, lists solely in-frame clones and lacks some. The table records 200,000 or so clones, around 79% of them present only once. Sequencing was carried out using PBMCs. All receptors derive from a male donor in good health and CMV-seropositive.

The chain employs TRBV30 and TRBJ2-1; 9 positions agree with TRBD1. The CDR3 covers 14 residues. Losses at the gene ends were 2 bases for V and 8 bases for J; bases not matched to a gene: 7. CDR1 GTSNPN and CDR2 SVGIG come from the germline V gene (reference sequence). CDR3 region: CAWSPGTGNDEQFF. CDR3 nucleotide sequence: TGTGCCTGGAGTCCCGGGACAGGGAACGATGAGCAGTTCTTC.

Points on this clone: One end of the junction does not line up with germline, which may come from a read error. CDR3 nucleotide sequence: TGTGCTAGCAGCGTAGGACTAGCGGGACTTTACGAGCAGTACTTC. Protein product: CASSVGLAGLYEQYF. V and J are TRBV7-7 and TRBJ2-7; 12 bases are shared with TRBD2. There are 15 residues in the CDR3. Germline loops: CDR1 SSHAT, CDR2 FNYEAQ (reference sequence).

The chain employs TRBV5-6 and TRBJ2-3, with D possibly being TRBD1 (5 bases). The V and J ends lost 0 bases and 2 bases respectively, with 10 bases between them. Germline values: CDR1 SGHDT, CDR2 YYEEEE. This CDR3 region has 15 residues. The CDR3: CASSLGGPNTDTQYF. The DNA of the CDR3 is TGTGCCAGCAGCTTGGGGGGCCCTAACACAGATACGCAGTATTTT.

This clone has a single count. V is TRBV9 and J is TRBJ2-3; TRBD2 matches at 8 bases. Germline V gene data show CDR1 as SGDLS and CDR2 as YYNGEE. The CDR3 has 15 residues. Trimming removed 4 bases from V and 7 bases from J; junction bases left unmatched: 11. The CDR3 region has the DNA TGTGCCAGCAGCCTCCACCAACTAGCGGCGAATACGCAGTATTTT. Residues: CASSLHQLAANTQYF.

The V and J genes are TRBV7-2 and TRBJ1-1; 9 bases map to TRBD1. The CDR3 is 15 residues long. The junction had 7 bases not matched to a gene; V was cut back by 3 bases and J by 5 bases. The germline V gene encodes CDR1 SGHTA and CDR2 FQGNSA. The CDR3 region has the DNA TGTGCCAGCAGCTTGATGGGACAGGGAAGGACTGAAGCTTTCTTT. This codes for CASSLMGQGRTEAFF. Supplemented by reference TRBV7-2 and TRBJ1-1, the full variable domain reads GAGVSQSPSNKVTEKGKDVELRCDPISGHTALYWYRQSLGQGLEFLIYFQGNSAPDKSGLPSDRFSAERTGGSVSTLTIQRTQQEDSAVYLCASSLMGQGRTEAFFGQGTRLTVV.

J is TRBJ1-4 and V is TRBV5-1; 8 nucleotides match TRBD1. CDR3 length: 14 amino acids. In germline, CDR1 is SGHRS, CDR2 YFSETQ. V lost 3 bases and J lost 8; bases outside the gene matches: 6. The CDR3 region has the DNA TGCGCCAGCAGCTCGCCCCGACAGGGGGAAAAACTGTTTTTT. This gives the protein CASSSPRQGEKLFF.

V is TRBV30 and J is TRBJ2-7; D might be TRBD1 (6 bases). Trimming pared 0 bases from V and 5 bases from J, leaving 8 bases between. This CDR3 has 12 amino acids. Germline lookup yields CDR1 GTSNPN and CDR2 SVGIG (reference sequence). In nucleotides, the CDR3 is TGTGCCTGGAGTGTACACAGGGACGAGCAGTACTTC. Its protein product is CAWSVHRDEQYF.

CDR3 bases: TGCGCCAGCAGCTGGGGGGTAGCGGTCAACACCGGGGAGCTGTTTTTT. The encoded protein is CASSWGVAVNTGELFF. The chain is built from TRBV5-1 and TRBJ2-2; D perhaps matches TRBD2 (6 bases). The CDR3 is 16 amino acids. V was clipped by 3 bases and J by 2 bases, with 14 bases between them. CDR1 is SGHRS and CDR2 is YFSETQ in the germline V gene.

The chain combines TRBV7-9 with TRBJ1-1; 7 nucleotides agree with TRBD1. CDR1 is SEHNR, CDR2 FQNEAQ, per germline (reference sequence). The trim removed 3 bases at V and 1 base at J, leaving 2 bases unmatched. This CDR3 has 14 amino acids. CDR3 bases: TGTGCCAGCAGCTTCGGGGACAGGAACACTGAAGCTTTCTTT. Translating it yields CASSFGDRNTEAFF.

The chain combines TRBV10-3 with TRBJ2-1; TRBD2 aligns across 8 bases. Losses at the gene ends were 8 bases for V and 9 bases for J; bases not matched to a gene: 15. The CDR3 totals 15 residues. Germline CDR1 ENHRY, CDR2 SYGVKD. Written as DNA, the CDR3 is TGTGCCATCTTCACCGAAGCGGGGGTACGGGGTGAGCAGTTCTTC. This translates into CAIFTEAGVRGEQFF.

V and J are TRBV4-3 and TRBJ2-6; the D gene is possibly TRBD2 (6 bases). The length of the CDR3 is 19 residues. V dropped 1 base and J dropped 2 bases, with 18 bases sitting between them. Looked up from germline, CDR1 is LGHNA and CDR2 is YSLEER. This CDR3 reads CASSQVPVSAGTGANVLTF. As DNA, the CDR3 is TGCGCCAGCAGCCAAGTTCCGGTCTCGGCGGGGACTGGGGCCAACGTCCTGACTTTC.

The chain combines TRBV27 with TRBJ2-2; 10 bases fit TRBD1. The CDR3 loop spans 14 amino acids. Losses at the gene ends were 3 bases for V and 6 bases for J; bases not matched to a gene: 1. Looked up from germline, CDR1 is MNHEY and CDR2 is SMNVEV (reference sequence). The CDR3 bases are TGTGCCAGCAGTTTCGGACAGGGGGCCGGGGAGCTGTTTTTT. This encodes CASSFGQGAGELFF.

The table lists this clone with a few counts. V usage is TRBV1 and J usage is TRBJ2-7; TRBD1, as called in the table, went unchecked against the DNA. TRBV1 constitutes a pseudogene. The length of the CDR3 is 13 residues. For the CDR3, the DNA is TGCACCAGCAGCAGACAGGGGGACTACGAGCAGTACTTC. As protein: CTSSRQGDYEQYF.

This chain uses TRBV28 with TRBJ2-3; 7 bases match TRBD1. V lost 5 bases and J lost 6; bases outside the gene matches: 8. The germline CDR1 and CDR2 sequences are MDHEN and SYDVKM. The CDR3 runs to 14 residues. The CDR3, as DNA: TGTGCCAGCAGTAGAGGGGGCACATCGGATACGCAGTATTTT. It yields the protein CASSRGGTSDTQYF.